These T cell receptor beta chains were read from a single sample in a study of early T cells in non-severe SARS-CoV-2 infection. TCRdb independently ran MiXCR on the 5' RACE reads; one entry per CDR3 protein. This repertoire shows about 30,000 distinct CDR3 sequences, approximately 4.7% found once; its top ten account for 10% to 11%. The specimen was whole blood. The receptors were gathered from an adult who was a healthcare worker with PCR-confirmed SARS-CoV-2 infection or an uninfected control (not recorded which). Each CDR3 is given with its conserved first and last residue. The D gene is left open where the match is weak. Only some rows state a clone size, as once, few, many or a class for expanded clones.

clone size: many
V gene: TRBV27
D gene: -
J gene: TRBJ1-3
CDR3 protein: CASSRTTASGNTIYF
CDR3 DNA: TGTGCCAGCAGTAGGACGACTGCCTCTGGAAACACCATATATTTT

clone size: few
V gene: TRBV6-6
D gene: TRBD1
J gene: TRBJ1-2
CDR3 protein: CASSYPDLGQGYDYGYTF
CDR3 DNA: TGTGCCAGCAGTTACCCAGATTTGGGACAGGGTTACGACTATGGCTACACCTTC

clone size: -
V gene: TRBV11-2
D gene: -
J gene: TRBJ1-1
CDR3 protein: CASSLGGVMNTEAFF
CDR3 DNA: TGTGCCAGCAGCTTAGGGGGGGTCATGAACACTGAAGCTTTCTTT

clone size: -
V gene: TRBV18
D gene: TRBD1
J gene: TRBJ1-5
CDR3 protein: CASSPGQGDQPQHF
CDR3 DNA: TGTGCCAGCTCACCGGGACAGGGGGATCAGCCCCAGCATTTT

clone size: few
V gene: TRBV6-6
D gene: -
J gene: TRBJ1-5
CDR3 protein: CASSYSLGREPQHF
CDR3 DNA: TGTGCCAGCAGTTACTCGTTAGGGAGGGAGCCCCAGCATTTT

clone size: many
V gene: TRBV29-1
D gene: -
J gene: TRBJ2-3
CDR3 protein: CSVARDPGTQYF
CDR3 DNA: TGCAGCGTTGCTAGGGACCCGGGGACGCAGTATTTT

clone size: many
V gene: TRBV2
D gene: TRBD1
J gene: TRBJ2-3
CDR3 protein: CASRQDRRSTDTQYF
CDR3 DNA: TGTGCCAGCAGACAGGACAGGAGAAGCACAGATACGCAGTATTTT

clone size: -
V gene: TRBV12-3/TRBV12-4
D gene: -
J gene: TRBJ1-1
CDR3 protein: CASSLAGAYTEAFF
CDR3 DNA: TGTGCCAGCAGTTTAGCGGGGGCATACACTGAAGCTTTCTTT

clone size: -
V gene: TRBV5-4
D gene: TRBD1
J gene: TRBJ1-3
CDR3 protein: CASSRDRWPGNTIYF
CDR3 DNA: TGTGCCAGCAGCCGGGACAGGTGGCCTGGAAACACCATATATTTT

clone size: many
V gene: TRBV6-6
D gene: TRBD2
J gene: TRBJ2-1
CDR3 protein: CASTKGVGLAGGNEQFF
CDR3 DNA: TGTGCCAGCACCAAAGGGGTCGGACTAGCGGGGGGTAATGAGCAGTTCTTC

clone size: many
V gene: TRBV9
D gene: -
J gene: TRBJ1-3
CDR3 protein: CASSERVRRASYF
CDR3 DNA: TGTGCCAGCAGCGAACGGGTCCGTCGTGCCTCATATTTT

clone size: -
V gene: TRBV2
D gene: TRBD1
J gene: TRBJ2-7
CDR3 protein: CASREPTGGEVNEQYF
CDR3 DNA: TGTGCCAGCAGAGAACCTACAGGGGGTGAAGTCAACGAGCAGTACTTC

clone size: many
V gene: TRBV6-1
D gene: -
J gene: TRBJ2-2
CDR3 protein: CASSEYWDTGELFF
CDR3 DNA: TGTGCCAGCAGTGAATATTGGGACACCGGGGAGCTGTTTTTT

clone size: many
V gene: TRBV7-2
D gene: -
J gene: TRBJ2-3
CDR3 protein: CASTVSSSTDTQYF
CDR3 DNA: TGTGCCAGCACGGTATCATCTAGCACAGATACGCAGTATTTT

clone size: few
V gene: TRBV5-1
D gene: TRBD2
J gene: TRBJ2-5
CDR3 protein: CASSRRGTMGQETQYF
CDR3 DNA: TGCGCCAGCAGTAGGCGGGGGACGATGGGGCAAGAGACCCAGTACTTC

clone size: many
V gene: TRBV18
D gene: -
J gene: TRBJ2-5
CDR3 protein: CASSPGTGTETQYF
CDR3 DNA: TGTGCCAGCTCACCCGGCACAGGGACGGAGACCCAGTACTTC

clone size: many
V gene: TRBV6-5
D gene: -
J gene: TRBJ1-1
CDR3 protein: CASSLSGAEVEAFF
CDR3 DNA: TGTGCCAGCAGTTTGTCAGGGGCCGAAGTTGAAGCTTTCTTT

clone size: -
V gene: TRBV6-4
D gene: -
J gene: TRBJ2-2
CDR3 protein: CASSDTGLGELFF
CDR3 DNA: TGTGCCAGCAGTGACACTGGGCTGGGGGAGCTGTTTTTT

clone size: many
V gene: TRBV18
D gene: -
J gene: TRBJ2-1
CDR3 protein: CASSPPRRSEQNEQFF
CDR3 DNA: TGTGCCAGCTCACCACCCCGAAGGAGCGAACAAAATGAGCAGTTCTTC

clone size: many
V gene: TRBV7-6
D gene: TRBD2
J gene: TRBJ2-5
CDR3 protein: CASSLSAAGGLYYQETQYF
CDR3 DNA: TGTGCCAGCAGCTTAAGTGCGGCGGGGGGGCTCTATTACCAAGAGACCCAGTACTTC

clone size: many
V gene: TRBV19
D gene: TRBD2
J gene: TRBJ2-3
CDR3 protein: CASSIPLGLAGTDTQYF
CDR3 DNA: TGTGCCAGTAGTATACCCCTGGGACTAGCGGGGACTGATACGCAGTATTTT

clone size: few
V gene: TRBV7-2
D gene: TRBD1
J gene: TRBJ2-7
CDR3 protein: CASSSGQDSYEQYF
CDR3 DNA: TGTGCCAGCAGCTCGGGACAGGACTCCTACGAGCAGTACTTC

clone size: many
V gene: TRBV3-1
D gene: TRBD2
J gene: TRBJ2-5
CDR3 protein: CASSQERAGGRETQYF
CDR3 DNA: TGTGCCAGCAGCCAAGAAAGAGCGGGGGGGCGAGAGACCCAGTACTTC

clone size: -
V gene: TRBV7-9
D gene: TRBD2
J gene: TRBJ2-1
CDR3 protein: CASLGLAGSYNEQFF
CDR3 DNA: TGTGCCAGCCTAGGACTAGCGGGGTCCTACAATGAGCAGTTCTTC

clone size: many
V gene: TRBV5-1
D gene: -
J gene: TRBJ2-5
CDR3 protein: CASSSTGTTQETQYF
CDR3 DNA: TGCGCCAGCAGCTCAACCGGGACCACCCAAGAGACCCAGTACTTC

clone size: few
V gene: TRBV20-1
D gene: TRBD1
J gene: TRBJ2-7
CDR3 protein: CSAIRATGLNEQYF
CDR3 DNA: TGCAGTGCTATCAGAGCGACAGGGCTTAACGAGCAGTACTTC

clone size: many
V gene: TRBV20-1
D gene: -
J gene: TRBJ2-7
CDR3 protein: CSARLDYEQYF
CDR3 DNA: TGCAGTGCTAGACTAGATTACGAGCAGTACTTC

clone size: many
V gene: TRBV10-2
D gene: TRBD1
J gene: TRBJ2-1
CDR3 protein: CASSDRFTGGSYNEQFF
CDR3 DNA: TGCGCCAGCAGTGACCGGTTTACAGGGGGGTCCTACAATGAGCAGTTCTTC

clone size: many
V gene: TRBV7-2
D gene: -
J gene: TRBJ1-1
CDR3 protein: CASSSGGGQSRAFF
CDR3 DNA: TGTGCCAGCAGCTCAGGCGGCGGCCAATCGAGGGCTTTCTTT

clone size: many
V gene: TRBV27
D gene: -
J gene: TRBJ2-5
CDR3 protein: CASSFLQSQETQYF
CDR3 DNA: TGTGCCAGCAGTTTTCTGCAGAGCCAAGAGACCCAGTACTTC

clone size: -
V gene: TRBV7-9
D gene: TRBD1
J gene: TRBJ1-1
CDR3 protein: CATEQGAWAEAFF
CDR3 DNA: TGTGCCACCGAACAGGGGGCCTGGGCTGAAGCTTTCTTT

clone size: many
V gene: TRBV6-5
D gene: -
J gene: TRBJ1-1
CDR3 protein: CASSPTIGGLMNTEAFF
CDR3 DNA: TGTGCCAGCAGCCCAACAATAGGGGGGCTAATGAACACTGAAGCTTTCTTT

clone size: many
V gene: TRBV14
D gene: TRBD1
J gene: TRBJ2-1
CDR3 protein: CASSQEDRVGNEQFF
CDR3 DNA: TGTGCCAGCAGCCAAGAGGACAGGGTCGGTAATGAGCAGTTCTTC

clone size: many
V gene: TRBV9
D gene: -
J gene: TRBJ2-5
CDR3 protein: CASSVGGGETQYF
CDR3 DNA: TGTGCCAGCAGCGTAGGAGGAGGAGAGACCCAGTACTTC

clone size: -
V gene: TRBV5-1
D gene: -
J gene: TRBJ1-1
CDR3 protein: CASSATGEAFF
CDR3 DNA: TGCGCCAGCAGCGCCACAGGGGAAGCTTTCTTT

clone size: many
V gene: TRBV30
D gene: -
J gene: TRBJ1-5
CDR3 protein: CAWSRTTDIFGDQPQHF
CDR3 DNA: TGTGCCTGGAGTCGGACAACAGATATTTTCGGTGATCAGCCCCAGCATTTT

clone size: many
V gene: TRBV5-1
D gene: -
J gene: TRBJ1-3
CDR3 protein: CASSPQGGDTIYF
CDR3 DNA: TGCGCCAGCAGCCCCCAAGGGGGAGACACCATATATTTT

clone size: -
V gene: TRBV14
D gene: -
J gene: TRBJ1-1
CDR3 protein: CASSQTNTEAFF
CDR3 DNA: TGTGCCAGCAGCCAAACGAACACTGAAGCTTTCTTT

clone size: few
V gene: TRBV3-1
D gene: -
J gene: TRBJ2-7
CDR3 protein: CASSQIERSYEQYF
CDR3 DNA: TGTGCCAGCAGCCAAATAGAACGGTCCTACGAGCAGTACTTC

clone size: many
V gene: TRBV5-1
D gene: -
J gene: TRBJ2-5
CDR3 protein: CASSVMEKETQYF
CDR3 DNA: TGCGCCAGCAGCGTGATGGAAAAAGAGACCCAGTACTTC

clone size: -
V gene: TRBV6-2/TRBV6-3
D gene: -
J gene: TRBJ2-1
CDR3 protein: CASNQGGVYNEQFF
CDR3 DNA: TGTGCCAGCAACCAGGGGGGGGTTTACAATGAGCAGTTCTTC

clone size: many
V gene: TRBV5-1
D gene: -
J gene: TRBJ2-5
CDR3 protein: CASSLGLGRLETQYF
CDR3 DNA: TGCGCCAGCAGCTTGGGCCTGGGGCGATTGGAGACCCAGTACTTC

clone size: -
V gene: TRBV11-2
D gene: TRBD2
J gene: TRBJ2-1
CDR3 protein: CASSLRTSGTYNEQFF
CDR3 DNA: TGTGCCAGCAGCCTACGGACTAGCGGGACTTACAATGAGCAGTTCTTC

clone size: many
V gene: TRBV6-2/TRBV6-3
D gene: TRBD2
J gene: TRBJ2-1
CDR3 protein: CASSFRIETSGKENEQFF
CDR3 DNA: TGTGCCAGCAGTTTTCGTATTGAGACTAGCGGGAAGGAGAATGAGCAGTTCTTC

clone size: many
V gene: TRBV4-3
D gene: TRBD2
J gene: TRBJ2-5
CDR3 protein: CASSQGLGRHETQYF
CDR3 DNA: TGCGCCAGCAGCCAAGGACTCGGGAGGCATGAGACCCAGTACTTC

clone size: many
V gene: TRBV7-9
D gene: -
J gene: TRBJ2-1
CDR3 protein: CASSTRFNEQFF
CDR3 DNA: TGTGCCAGCAGCACTAGATTCAATGAGCAGTTCTTC

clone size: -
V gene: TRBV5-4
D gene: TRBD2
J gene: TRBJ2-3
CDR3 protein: CASSLGEGRGTDTQYF
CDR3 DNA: TGTGCCAGCAGCTTGGGGGAGGGGCGCGGGACAGATACGCAGTATTTT

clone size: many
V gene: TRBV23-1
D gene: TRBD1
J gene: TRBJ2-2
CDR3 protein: CASINRGLTGELFF
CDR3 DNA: TGCGCCAGCATCAACAGGGGGCTCACCGGGGAGCTGTTTTTT

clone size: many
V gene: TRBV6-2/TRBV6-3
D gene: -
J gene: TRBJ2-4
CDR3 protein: CASRLLYKNIQYF
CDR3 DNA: TGTGCCAGCAGATTACTATATAAAAACATTCAGTACTTC

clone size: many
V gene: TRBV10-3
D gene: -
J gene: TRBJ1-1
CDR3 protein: CAISESKGRLNTEAFF
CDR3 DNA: TGTGCCATCAGTGAGTCGAAGGGCAGGTTGAACACTGAAGCTTTCTTT

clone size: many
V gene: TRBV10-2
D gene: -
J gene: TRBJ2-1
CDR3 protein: CASSGGTSYNEQFF
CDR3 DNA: TGCGCCAGCAGTGGGGGGACTTCTTACAATGAGCAGTTCTTC

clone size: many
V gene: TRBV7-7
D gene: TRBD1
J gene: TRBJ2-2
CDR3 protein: CASSPQQGANTGELFF
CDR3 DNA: TGTGCCAGCAGCCCTCAACAGGGGGCGAACACCGGGGAGCTGTTTTTT

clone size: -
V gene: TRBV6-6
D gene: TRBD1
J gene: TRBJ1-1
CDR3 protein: CASRDRDRGPAEAFF
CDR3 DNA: TGTGCCAGCAGGGACCGGGACAGGGGGCCAGCTGAAGCTTTCTTT

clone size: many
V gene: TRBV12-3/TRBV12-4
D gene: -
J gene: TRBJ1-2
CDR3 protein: CASSSGANYGYTF
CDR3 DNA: TGTGCCAGCAGCTCAGGAGCTAACTATGGCTACACCTTC